A selection of T cell receptor beta chains follows, all from one sample in a study of blood T cell repertoires in COVID-19. Sequencing was performed with immunoSEQ multiplex PCR; in TCRdb, only in-frame clones are kept and a portion is missing. The sample holds some 280,000 clones, around nine tenths seen once. Sequenced input: peripheral blood. The origin of the receptors is a middle-aged woman who had recovered from COVID-19. Both conserved end residues are part of each CDR3. Fields, in order: clone size, V gene, D gene, J gene, CDR3 protein, CDR3 DNA. A D gene is named only where the DNA matches it firmly. Expanded clones are given a class, and other clones once, few, many or no size at all.

.	TRBV6-5	.	TRBJ2-1	CASSYSSGSYNEQFF	TGTGCCAGCAGTTACTCGAGTGGCTCCTACAATGAGCAGTTCTTC
once	TRBV7-8	TRBD2	TRBJ2-5	CASSPGGLAQETQYF	TGTGCCAGCAGCCCGGGAGGGCTCGCACAAGAGACCCAGTACTTC
few	TRBV5-1	.	TRBJ2-2	CASSFSGNTGELFF	TGCGCCAGCAGCTTTAGCGGCAACACCGGGGAGCTGTTTTTT
.	TRBV24-1	TRBD1	TRBJ1-4	CATSDSGQGLREKLFF	TGTGCCACCAGTGATTCCGGACAGGGCCTACGGGAAAAACTGTTTTTT
once	TRBV5-1	.	TRBJ2-5	CASSPGGRGEETQYF	TGCGCCAGCAGCCCGGGCGGCAGGGGGGAAGAGACCCAGTACTTC
once	TRBV10-1	TRBD2	TRBJ2-1	CASSLTGGGGPTFYNEQFF	TGCGCCAGCAGCCTAACGGGGGGGGGAGGGCCGACATTCTACAATGAGCAGTTCTTC
once	TRBV5-1	.	TRBJ2-1	CASSLAVTGNNEQFF	TGCGCCAGCAGCTTGGCTGTGACAGGTAACAATGAGCAGTTCTTC
.	TRBV7-6	TRBD2	TRBJ2-7	CASSLAGATYEQYF	TGTGCCAGCAGCCTAGCGGGAGCTACCTACGAGCAGTACTTC
.	TRBV9	.	TRBJ2-7	CASSEGGGRGTYEQYF	TGTGCCAGCAGCGAAGGAGGAGGCAGGGGAACCTACGAGCAGTACTTC
.	TRBV5-5	.	TRBJ2-6	CASSLARGASGANVLTF	TGTGCCAGCAGCTTGGCCAGGGGCGCATCTGGGGCCAACGTCCTGACTTTC
.	TRBV27	.	TRBJ2-7	CASSLKAAYEQYF	TGTGCCAGCAGTTTGAAAGCGGCCTACGAGCAGTACTTC
few	TRBV7-8	.	TRBJ1-1	CASSFSQTNTEAFF	TGTGCCAGCAGCTTCTCACAGACGAACACTGAAGCTTTCTTT
.	TRBV13	.	TRBJ1-2	CASSVGTNYGYTF	TGTGCCAGCAGTGTTGGTACAAACTATGGCTACACCTTC
.	TRBV6-1	.	TRBJ1-1	CASSEMYGENTEAFF	TGTGCCAGCAGTGAAATGTACGGTGAGAACACTGAAGCTTTCTTT
.	TRBV19	.	TRBJ2-7	CATLDSVTPYEQYF	TGTGCCACCCTGGACAGCGTAACCCCCTACGAGCAGTACTTC
.	TRBV20-1	TRBD2	TRBJ2-1	CSASGLAPDEQFF	TGCAGTGCTAGTGGACTAGCCCCCGATGAGCAGTTCTTC
.	TRBV19	.	TRBJ2-7	CASSGTTYEQYF	TGTGCCAGTAGCGGAACTACCTACGAGCAGTACTTC
.	TRBV6-1	.	TRBJ1-1	CASSELQGVGTEAFF	TGTGCCAGCAGTGAGCTACAGGGAGTAGGCACTGAAGCTTTCTTT
.	TRBV18	.	TRBJ2-1	CASSPPQILSYNEQFF	TGTGCCAGCTCACCCCCCCAGATCCTCTCCTACAATGAGCAGTTCTTC
.	TRBV9	TRBD2	TRBJ2-3	CASSQRGDSTDTQYF	TGTGCCAGCAGCCAGCGGGGGGATAGCACAGATACGCAGTATTTT
.	TRBV29-1	TRBD1	TRBJ2-1	CSVRTGGNEQFF	TGCAGCGTTCGGACAGGGGGAAATGAGCAGTTCTTC
.	TRBV29-1	TRBD2	TRBJ2-1	CSVAGTSGSRGNEQFF	TGCAGCGTCGCAGGGACTAGCGGGAGTCGAGGCAATGAGCAGTTCTTC
.	TRBV7-6	.	TRBJ2-1	CASSRRRTVYNEQFF	TGTGCCAGCAGCCGAAGGAGGACGGTCTACAATGAGCAGTTCTTC
few	TRBV7-2	.	TRBJ1-1	CASSVRANTEAFF	TGTGCCAGCAGCGTCAGGGCGAACACTGAAGCTTTCTTT
once	TRBV19	TRBD1	TRBJ2-3	CASTQTGGADTQYF	TGTGCCAGTACCCAGACAGGGGGCGCGGATACGCAGTATTTT
few	TRBV19	.	TRBJ1-1	CASSMEVNTEAFF	TGTGCCAGTAGTATGGAGGTAAACACTGAAGCTTTCTTT
.	TRBV29-1	.	TRBJ2-1	CSVANDRQFF	TGCAGCGTTGCGAACGATAGACAGTTCTTC
once	TRBV6-5	.	TRBJ2-3	CASSHGASWADTQYF	TGTGCCAGCTCGCATGGGGCTTCCTGGGCAGATACGCAGTATTTT
.	TRBV18	TRBD1	TRBJ1-2	CASSTGQGLSTF	TGTGCCAGCTCTACGGGACAGGGTTTATCCACCTTC
.	TRBV3-1/TRBV3-2	.	TRBJ2-1	CASSQGHEQFF	TGTGCCAGCAGCCAAGGACACGAGCAGTTCTTC
once	TRBV27	TRBD2	TRBJ2-3	CASSPGTSWEDTQYF	TGTGCCAGCAGTCCCGGGACTAGTTGGGAAGATACGCAGTATTTT
.	TRBV5-6	.	TRBJ2-1	CASSLAGKGVNEQFF	TGTGCCAGCAGCCTCGCAGGGAAGGGGGTCAATGAGCAGTTCTTC
.	TRBV5-1	.	TRBJ2-2	CASSLARGRPNTGELFF	TGCGCCAGCAGCTTGGCCAGGGGGAGGCCGAACACCGGGGAGCTGTTTTTT
.	TRBV4-1	.	TRBJ2-7	CASSQGFISGGYEQYF	TGCGCCAGCAGCCAAGGGTTCATTAGCGGAGGCTACGAGCAGTACTTC
.	TRBV12-3/TRBV12-4	.	TRBJ2-5	CASSGGETQYF	TGTGCCAGCAGCGGCGGGGAGACCCAGTACTTC
.	TRBV19	TRBD2	TRBJ2-3	CASSRVPIASGIAQYF	TGTGCCAGTAGTAGGGTCCCCATCGCTAGCGGGATTGCGCAGTATTTT
.	TRBV18	.	TRBJ2-5	CASSPDRQETQYF	TGTGCCAGCTCGCCCGACAGACAAGAGACCCAGTACTTC
.	TRBV5-4	TRBD1	TRBJ2-5	CASSLARTGTLQYF	TGTGCCAGCAGCTTGGCCCGGACAGGGACATTACAGTACTTC
.	TRBV9	TRBD2	TRBJ2-1	CASSVGGRSHNEQFF	TGTGCCAGCAGCGTGGGCGGGAGGTCCCACAATGAGCAGTTCTTC
few	TRBV25-1	TRBD1	TRBJ2-5	CASSDRDRSQETQYF	TGTGCCAGCAGTGACCGGGACAGGAGCCAAGAGACCCAGTACTTC
.	TRBV30	.	TRBJ1-4	CAWSRLRGFNEKLFF	TGTGCCTGGAGCAGGTTGAGGGGGTTTAATGAAAAACTGTTTTTT
few	TRBV4-2	.	TRBJ2-7	CASSQGWLEPYEQYF	TGTGCCAGCAGCCAAGGGTGGTTGGAGCCCTACGAGCAGTACTTC